The sequence of this TCR beta chain was determined in a study of cytomegalovirus exposure and HLA in healthy donors. CDR1 and CDR2 (germline): SEHNR, FQNEAQ (reference sequence). This CDR3 contains 16 residues. Trimming pared 5 bases from V and 7 bases from J, leaving 20 bases between. The PCR used 60 Vbeta and 13 Jbeta primers. Sequencing used immunoSEQ multiplex PCR; TCRdb keeps in-frame clones, though not all of them. This table has some 150,000 clones, about 86% appearing once. This clone was counted a single time. This sequence originates from a woman aged 30 to 39 in good health and CMV-seronegative. The V gene is TRBV7-9, the J gene TRBJ1-4; D might be TRBD1 (6 bases). Sequencing was performed on PBMCs. The CDR3 loop is CASSPPGQRRVEKLFF. The CDR3 DNA reads as TGTGCCAGCAGCCCACCCGGACAGCGAAGGGTTGAAAAACTGTTTTTT.